These 30 T cell receptor beta chains came from one sample sequenced in a study of blood T cell repertoires in COVID-19. Profiling relied on immunoSEQ multiplex PCR, and the TCRdb table lists in-frame clones only, not all of them. The table lists about 320,000 clones, roughly 85% of them singletons. Material for sequencing was peripheral blood. Every receptor here comes from a human donor in a cohort sampled during active COVID-19.

The CDR3 reads CASTGDSTYEQYF. CDR3 DNA sequence: TGTGCCAGCACAGGGGACAGCACCTACGAGCAGTACTTC. The V call is TRBV27, the J call TRBJ2-7; 7 nucleotides align to TRBD1. The CDR3 spans 13 residues. V lost 7 bases, J lost 2 bases, and 5 bases stayed unmatched. Germline V gives CDR1 MNHEY, CDR2 SMNVEV (reference sequence).

As regards this clone: At the DNA level, this CDR3 is encoded by other sequences in the same sample as well. This rearrangement joins TRBV30 to TRBJ2-7; D unclear. Germline CDR1 and CDR2: GTSNPN and SVGIG (reference sequence). Trimming shortened V by 0 bases and J by 3 bases, and 6 bases separated the two germline ends. The CDR3 length is 12 residues. The CDR3 reads CAWSVSGYEQYF. CDR3 DNA sequence: TGTGCCTGGAGTGTATCCGGCTACGAGCAGTACTTC.

V is TRBV19 and J is TRBJ1-2, with 8 bases that match TRBD1. Germline CDR1 and CDR2: LNHDA and SQIVND (reference sequence). The CDR3 has 13 amino acids. V lost 8 bases and J lost 2; bases outside the gene matches: 4. CDR3 sequence: CASHRDRNYGYTF. The CDR3 DNA sequence: TGTGCCAGTCATCGGGACAGGAACTATGGCTACACCTTC.

This chain connects TRBV6-6 to TRBJ1-1, with TRBD1 identical over 9 bases. There are 14 residues in the CDR3. Germline V gene data show CDR1 as MNHNY and CDR2 as SVGAGI (reference sequence). V shed 8 bases, J shed 5 bases, and the junction held 9 bases outside the gene matches. CDR3 sequence: CASRWGQGGTEAFF. CDR3 in DNA: TGTGCCAGCCGATGGGGACAGGGCGGGACTGAAGCTTTCTTT.

This chain uses TRBV12-3 or TRBV12-4 with TRBJ2-1; 8 bases agree with TRBD2. V lost 6 bases and J lost 9; bases outside the gene matches: 4. CDR3 length: 12 residues. The CDR3 protein is CASSLSGVEQFF. In DNA form, the CDR3 reads TGTGCCAGCAGCCTTAGCGGGGTTGAGCAGTTCTTC.

V and J are TRBV2 and TRBJ2-3, with 9 bases matching TRBD2. V lost 8 bases and J lost 0; bases outside the gene matches: 3. Germline loops: CDR1 SNHLY, CDR2 FYNNEI. This CDR3 is 14 amino acids long. In DNA form, the CDR3 reads TGTGCCAGCCGACTAGCGGAAAGCACAGATACGCAGTATTTT. Protein sequence: CASRLAESTDTQYF. The full variable domain, completed using reference TRBV2 and TRBJ2-3, is EPEVTQTPSHQVTQMGQEVILRCVPISNHLYFYWYRQILGQKVEFLVSFYNNEISEKSEIFDDQFSVERPDGSNFTLKIRSTKLEDSAMYFCASRLAESTDTQYFGPGTRLTVL.

The rearrangement links TRBV2 to TRBJ1-4; D ambiguous. The V end was cut by 9 bases, the J end by 4 bases, with 9 bases between. Germline V gene data show CDR1 as SNHLY and CDR2 as FYNNEI. The CDR3 contains 12 residues. CDR3 bases: TGTGCCAGTGGCGGGGATAATGAAAAACTGTTTTTT. Its translation: CASGGDNEKLFF.

V usage is TRBV10-3 and J usage is TRBJ2-7; the match to TRBD1 covers 8 bases. V dropped 4 bases and J dropped 5; count of bases not matched to a gene: 7. CDR3 length: 14 residues. Germline CDR1 and CDR2: ENHRY and SYGVKD. The CDR3 sequence: CAISVGQGKNEQYF. In nucleotides, the CDR3 is TGTGCCATCAGTGTAGGACAGGGAAAAAACGAGCAGTACTTC.

The genes are TRBV24-1 and TRBJ2-3; the D gene is possibly TRBD1 (6 bases). Germline V CDR1 and CDR2: KGHDR, SFDVKD. The CDR3 is made up of 14 amino acids. V lost 3 bases and J lost 0, with 6 bases in between. CDR3 residues: CATSDTGSTDTQYF. The DNA of the CDR3 is TGTGCCACCAGTGATACAGGGAGCACAGATACGCAGTATTTT.

This clone was detected once. The CDR3, as DNA: TGTGCCAGCAGAACTATTTACGAGCAGTACTTC. This translates into CASRTIYEQYF. This chain connects TRBV27 to TRBJ2-7; D uncertain. Trimming removed 6 bases from V and 4 bases from J, with 7 bases in between. Germline lookup yields CDR1 MNHEY and CDR2 SMNVEV (reference sequence). The CDR3 is 11 residues long.

V usage is TRBV7-9 and J usage is TRBJ2-3; 7 positions agree with TRBD2. This CDR3 comprises 16 residues. The germline CDR1 and CDR2 sequences are SEHNR and FQNEAQ (reference sequence). Trimming took 4 bases from V and 2 from J; bases not matched to a gene: 9. The CDR3 DNA reads TGTGCCAGCAGCTCGGGGGGACTGATCAACACAGATACGCAGTATTTT. It encodes CASSSGGLINTDTQYF.

The chain links TRBV3-1 (or the pseudogene TRBV3-2) to TRBJ2-4; D is possibly TRBD1 (6 bases). V was cut by 0 bases and J by 9 bases, with 15 bases left in between. Germline V gene sequence: CDR1 LGHDT, CDR2 YNNKEL (reference sequence). The CDR3 contains 15 residues. Here the CDR3 DNA reads TGTGCCAGCAGCCAAGACCCGGACAGTTTTGGCATTCAGTACTTC. Amino acid sequence: CASSQDPDSFGIQYF.

The chain carries TRBV19 and TRBJ1-2; D is unresolved. Trimming left V 2 bases short and J 0 bases short, with 10 bases between. This CDR3 region has 15 residues. Per the germline V gene, CDR1 is LNHDA and CDR2 is SQIVND (reference sequence). The CDR3 loop is CASSISALTNYGYTF. CDR3 DNA sequence: TGTGCCAGTAGTATATCAGCGTTGACTAACTATGGCTACACCTTC.

The V call is TRBV7-9, the J call TRBJ1-2; 9 bases align to TRBD1. This CDR3 region has 18 residues. Unmatched junction bases numbered 13, after V lost 5 bases and J lost 0 bases. The V gene's germline CDR1 is SEHNR and CDR2 FQNEAQ (reference sequence). The CDR3: CASSPIWGQGDTNYGYTF. The CDR3 DNA sequence: TGTGCCAGCAGCCCCATCTGGGGACAGGGAGATACTAACTATGGCTACACCTTC.

This chain joins TRBV6-5 and TRBJ2-1, with 9 bases lining up with TRBD2. The CDR3 extends over 13 amino acids. CDR1 is MNHEY, CDR2 SVGAGI, per germline. Unmatched junction bases numbered 8, after V lost 6 bases and J lost 11 bases. The CDR3 region has the DNA TGTGCCAGCAGATTAGCGGGGGTGTTGCAGCAGTTCTTC. This sequence encodes CASRLAGVLQQFF.

The chain's CDR3 is CASSLRGTGGNNSPLHF. DNA for the CDR3: TGTGCCAGCAGTTTGAGGGGGACAGGGGGCAATAATTCACCCCTCCACTTT. V gene TRBV6-2 or TRBV6-3 combines with J gene TRBJ1-6; 12 bases align to TRBD1. J lost 5 bases, V lost 4 bases, and 6 bases had no gene match. There are 17 residues in the CDR3. Per germline, CDR1 MNHEY and CDR2 SVGEGT.

V gene TRBV6-1 combines with J gene TRBJ1-6, with a weak D call TRBD1 (5 bases). The ends were cut back, 0 bases at V and 8 bases at J, with 11 bases in the middle. The length of the CDR3 is 15 residues. In germline, CDR1 is MNHNS, CDR2 SASEGT. CDR3 DNA: TGTGCCAGCAGTGAAGCATGGGGGAGGGATTCACCCCTCCACTTT. Encoded protein: CASSEAWGRDSPLHF.

The chain recombines TRBV5-1 with TRBJ2-2; 12 bases map to TRBD2. The trim removed 0 bases at V and 4 bases at J, leaving 7 bases unmatched. This CDR3 spans 18 amino acids. Looked up from germline, CDR1 is SGHRS and CDR2 is YFSETQ. Here the CDR3 reads CASSLGLAGAPLTGELFF. Here the CDR3 DNA reads TGCGCCAGCAGCTTGGGACTAGCGGGGGCCCCGCTCACCGGGGAGCTGTTTTTT.

The chain couples TRBV27 to TRBJ1-5; the D gene is possibly TRBD1 (5 bases). This CDR3 has 13 amino acids. V lost 3 bases and J lost 6, with 9 bases in between. From germline, CDR1 is MNHEY and CDR2 SMNVEV (reference sequence). The CDR3 coding sequence is TGTGCCAGCAGTTTGGCAGGGTTTCAGCCCCAGCATTTT. This translates into CASSLAGFQPQHF.

The chain links TRBV4-2 to TRBJ2-5, with D hard to call. CDR3 size: 13 residues. Trimming pared 2 bases from V and 7 bases from J, leaving 11 bases between. Germline V gene data show CDR1 as LGHNA and CDR2 as YNFKEQ. The CDR3, as DNA: TGTGCCAGCAGCCAAAAAAACCCGGGGACCCAGTACTTC. It is translated as CASSQKNPGTQYF.

This clone was observed a single time. V gene TRBV28 combines with J gene TRBJ1-1; D is undetermined. Germline CDR1 and CDR2: MDHEN and SYDVKM. The CDR3 contains 14 residues. Trimming removed 8 bases at V and 11 bases at J, with 24 bases between. CDR3 sequence: CASSTSGGTVYAFF. The CDR3 bases are TGTGCCAGCTCCACTTCCGGAGGTACTGTGTATGCTTTCTTT.

V usage is TRBV12-3 or TRBV12-4 and J usage is TRBJ1-1; D may be TRBD1 (6 bases). The CDR3 is 13 amino acids. V lost 4 bases, J lost 5 bases, and 11 bases lay in between. Here the CDR3 reads CASSYGQPTEAFF. The CDR3 DNA follows: TGTGCCAGCAGTTACGGACAGCCTACTGAAGCTTTCTTT.

Comment on this clone: Germline is not matched at one junction end, which may reflect a read error. Here the CDR3 DNA reads TGCGCCAGCAGCAAAGACAGGGGCGGCTATGGCTACACCTTC. Amino acid sequence: CASSKDRGGYGYTF. The gene calls are TRBV4-1 and TRBJ1-2, with 8 positions matching TRBD1. There are 14 residues in the CDR3. The germline gives CDR1 MGHRA, CDR2 YSYEKL.

The chain links TRBV7-8 to TRBJ1-1; 7 nucleotides line up with TRBD1. V was pared by 8 bases and J by 0 bases, with 3 bases of the junction left unmatched. CDR1 and CDR2 (germline): SGHVS, FQNEAQ. The CDR3 loop spans 13 amino acids. CDR3 amino acids: CASLDRMNTEAFF. CDR3 coding DNA: TGTGCCAGCTTGGACAGGATGAACACTGAAGCTTTCTTT.

The chain recombines TRBV5-1 with TRBJ2-3; 8 bases fit TRBD1. The J segment lost 14 bases and the V segment lost 4 bases, leaving 9 bases of the junction unmatched. The germline gives CDR1 SGHRS, CDR2 YFSETQ. CDR3 size: 12 residues. The CDR3 bases are TGCGCCAGCAGCCCCAACGGACAGGGAGGGTATTTT. Its protein is CASSPNGQGGYF.

This rearrangement joins TRBV7-2 to TRBJ2-3; weak D call: TRBD1 (6 bases). The CDR3 consists of 13 residues. Trimming removed 4 bases at V and 11 bases at J, with 16 bases between. CDR1 is SGHTA, CDR2 FQGNSA, per germline. Here the CDR3 DNA reads TGTGCCAGCAGCTCGATCAGGGGACGAAAGCAGTATTTT. Amino acids: CASSSIRGRKQYF.

This clone was observed a few times. The V and J genes are TRBV6-5 and TRBJ1-1; D is unclear. The ends were cut back, 0 bases at V and 4 bases at J, with 12 bases in the middle. Per germline, CDR1 MNHEY and CDR2 SVGAGI. CDR3 size: 15 residues. The CDR3 spells CASSYSRPGGTEAFF. The CDR3, as DNA: TGTGCCAGCAGTTACTCGAGGCCGGGAGGCACTGAAGCTTTCTTT.

This chain uses TRBV19 with TRBJ2-4; D uncertain. Germline V CDR1 and CDR2: LNHDA, SQIVND (reference sequence). Trimming shortened V by 2 bases and J by 6 bases, and 17 bases separated the two germline ends. This CDR3 contains 16 residues. The CDR3 here is CASSIRSWSQPNIQYF. CDR3 nucleotides: TGTGCCAGTAGTATACGATCATGGTCACAACCAAACATTCAGTACTTC.

This chain links TRBV5-5 with TRBJ2-7; weak D call: TRBD1 (6 bases). The CDR3 is made up of 14 amino acids. With 3 bases removed from V and 5 bases from J, the gap between germline ends came to 15 bases. Germline CDR1 is SGHKS and CDR2 is YYEKEE (reference sequence). The CDR3 sequence is CASSWVAGADEQYF. CDR3 DNA sequence: TGTGCCAGCAGCTGGGTAGCAGGGGCGGACGAGCAGTACTTC.

The rearrangement links TRBV2 to TRBJ2-1; D may be TRBD2 (5 bases). Germline V gene data show CDR1 as SNHLY and CDR2 as FYNNEI. The V gene lost 1 base and the J gene lost 0 bases, with 7 bases spanning the gap. This CDR3 is 15 amino acids long. CDR3 DNA: TGTGCCAGCAGTGAAGACAGCGGCTCCTACAATGAGCAGTTCTTC. As protein: CASSEDSGSYNEQFF.